This TCR beta chain was recorded in a study of T cell changes during pregnancy in multiple sclerosis. The CDR3 is 19 amino acids. Germline values: CDR1 SGDLS, CDR2 YYNGEE. V gave up 0 bases and J gave up 0 bases, with 18 bases separating them. Sequencing used immunoSEQ multiplex PCR; TCRdb keeps in-frame clones, though not all of them. This table has approximately 41,000 clones, roughly 88% appearing once. This chain connects TRBV9 to TRBJ1-4; a weak D match, TRBD1 (5 bases). The TCR sequence derives from a female donor with multiple sclerosis, enrolled in a pregnancy study. The sequencing sample was made of PBMCs (not recorded whether the cells were cultured). This CDR3 is CASSVVVQGLGATNEKLFF. CDR3 nucleotide sequence: TGTGCCAGCAGCGTAGTCGTCCAGGGACTAGGCGCAACTAATGAAAAACTGTTTTTT. Looking up the rest from reference TRBV9 and TRBJ1-4 gives the full variable domain: DSGVTQTPKHLITATGQRVTLRCSPRSGDLSVYWYQQSLDQGLQFLIQYYNGEERAKGNILERFSAQQFPDLHSELNLSSLELGDSALYFCASSVVVQGLGATNEKLFFGSGTQLSVL.